The 29 T cell receptor beta chains below all came from one sample that was sequenced in a study of a mutant IDH1 vaccine in newly diagnosed glioma. Some clones are missing from TCRdb's copy, which holds only in-frame ones; the method was immunoSEQ multiplex PCR. The sample consists of some 120,000 clones, roughly 75% of them appearing once. These receptors have no known antigen. Noted time point: week 11, during vaccination. The content of each vaccine dose was 300 ug of mutant IDH1 20-mer peptide, and topical imiquimod accompanied it. This sample comprised PBMCs, obtained from a glioma patient whose treatment included an IDH1 peptide vaccine. These receptors were collected from a man between 35 and 55 years old with glioma.

Notes on this clone: Other DNA variants within this sample encode the same CDR3. This chain uses TRBV28 with TRBJ1-3, with unresolved D. V was trimmed by 6 bases and J by 4 bases, leaving 13 bases between them. This CDR3 is built from 14 residues. CDR1 MDHEN and CDR2 SYDVKM come from the germline V gene. The CDR3 DNA reads as TGTGCCAGCAGCTCCGGATTAGGGGGAAACACCATATATTTT. Translated, it gives CASSSGLGGNTIYF. Combining the CDR3 with reference TRBV28 and TRBJ1-3 gives the whole variable domain DVKVTQSSRYLVKRTGEKVFLECVQDMDHENMFWYRQDPGLGLRLIYFSYDVKMKEKGDIPEGYSVSREKKERFSLILESASTNQTSMYLCASSSGLGGNTIYFGEGSWLTVV.

The chain employs TRBV2 and TRBJ2-2, with D possibly called TRBD1 or TRBD2 (5 bases each). CDR1 is SNHLY, CDR2 FYNNEI, per germline. This CDR3 comprises 15 residues. V lost 2 bases and J 4 bases, leaving 11 bases between the germline ends. DNA for the CDR3: TGTGCCAGCAGTGAAACGGGGCGAGGCACCGGGGAGCTGTTTTTT. This codes for CASSETGRGTGELFF. The complete variable domain, with remaining parts taken from reference TRBV2 and TRBJ2-2, reads EPEVTQTPSHQVTQMGQEVILRCVPISNHLYFYWYRQILGQKVEFLVSFYNNEISEKSEIFDDQFSVERPDGSNFTLKIRSTKLEDSAMYFCASSETGRGTGELFFGEGSRLTVL.

The J gene is TRBJ1-2, the V gene TRBV2; TRBD1 matches 8 bases. Germline trimming cut 7 bases from V and 8 bases from J; bases unmatched to any gene: 18. The CDR3 spans 16 residues. The V gene's germline CDR1 is SNHLY and CDR2 FYNNEI. The CDR3 DNA sequence: TGTGCCAGCACCAGGGGGCCAGGGGAGGCCTTTGGGGGCTACACCTTC. Translating gives CASTRGPGEAFGGYTF.

This clone was observed a handful of times. The chain combines TRBV5-4 with TRBJ2-2, with 8 bases fitting TRBD1. The CDR3 consists of 13 residues. The trim removed 5 bases at V and 6 bases at J, leaving 3 bases unmatched. Germline lookup yields CDR1 SGHNT and CDR2 YYREEE (reference sequence). The CDR3 loop is CASRNRGSGELFF. CDR3 bases: TGTGCCAGCAGGAACAGGGGGTCCGGGGAGCTGTTTTTT.

The gene calls are TRBV4-2 and TRBJ2-2, with 14 bases lining up with TRBD2. Germline V lookup: CDR1 LGHNA, CDR2 YNFKEQ. Trimming took 3 bases from V and 8 from J; bases not matched to a gene: 11. The CDR3 contains 18 residues. The CDR3: CASSHPSTGTSGSGELFF. The CDR3, as DNA: TGTGCCAGCAGCCACCCCTCCACCGGGACTAGCGGGAGTGGGGAGCTGTTTTTT.

The genes are TRBV5-6 and TRBJ1-5, with a weak D call TRBD1 (6 bases). The CDR3 has 14 residues. The V end was cut by 0 bases, the J end by 6 bases, with 10 bases between. CDR1 and CDR2 (germline): SGHDT, YYEEEE. CDR3 in amino acids: CASSLGRGTQPQHF. Here the CDR3 DNA reads TGTGCCAGCAGCTTGGGCAGGGGTACTCAGCCCCAGCATTTT.

The chain couples TRBV5-6 to TRBJ2-7; 9 nucleotides line up with TRBD1. Trimming cost V 1 base and J 2 bases; bases outside gene matches: 4. The CDR3 consists of 15 residues. The germline V gene has CDR1 SGHDT and CDR2 YYEEEE. This CDR3 is CASSLRGQGTYEQYF. As DNA, the CDR3 is TGTGCCAGCAGCTTGCGGGGACAGGGAACCTACGAGCAGTACTTC.

This rearrangement joins TRBV29-1 to TRBJ2-5, with a possible D match to TRBD1 (6 bases). The CDR3 totals 14 residues. Looked up from germline, CDR1 is SQVTM and CDR2 is ANQGSEA. V lost 4 bases and J 1 base, leaving 13 bases between the germline ends. The CDR3 region has the DNA TGCAGCGTTGGAACCAGGGGCCCCCAAGAGACCCAGTACTTC. This sequence encodes CSVGTRGPQETQYF.

The chain employs TRBV30 and TRBJ1-1, with D maybe TRBD1 (5 bases). Germline values: CDR1 GTSNPN, CDR2 SVGIG (reference sequence). Trimming removed 3 bases at V and 0 bases at J, with 8 bases between. There are 13 residues in the CDR3. CDR3 in DNA: TGTGCCTGGAGAAGGGGTATGAACACTGAAGCTTTCTTT. Translation: CAWRRGMNTEAFF.

V usage is TRBV7-6 and J usage is TRBJ2-5, with D possibly TRBD2 on 6 matching bases. The CDR3 is 12 amino acids. CDR1 is SGHVS, CDR2 FNYEAQ, per germline. Trimming took 6 bases from V and 5 from J, leaving 10 bases between them. The CDR3 loop is CASRGGTETQYF. CDR3 in DNA: TGTGCCAGCAGAGGAGGGACGGAGACCCAGTACTTC.

Turning to this clone: Other DNA sequences from this sample encode an identical CDR3 as well. The V gene is TRBV5-6, the J gene TRBJ1-1; unclear D gene. The CDR3 has 12 residues. The V gene's germline CDR1 is SGHDT and CDR2 YYEEEE. Trimming left V 4 bases short and J 3 bases short, with 7 bases between. CDR3 in DNA: TGTGCCAGCAGCCTTGGGGACACTGAAGCTTTCTTT. The encoded protein is CASSLGDTEAFF.

Of note for this clone: One end of the junction fails to match germline, which may point to a read error. The CDR3 protein is CASSPLAGASYNEQFF. In DNA form, the CDR3 reads TGTGCTAGCAGCCCCCTAGCGGGAGCCTCCTACAATGAGCAGTTCTTC. The chain has TRBV7-7 and TRBJ2-1, with TRBD2 matching 10 bases. The CDR3 sequence is 16 residues long. Germline V gives CDR1 SSHAT, CDR2 FNYEAQ (reference sequence). Supplemented by reference TRBV7-7 and TRBJ2-1, the full variable domain reads GAGVSQSPRYKVTKRGQDVTLRCDPISSHATLYWYQQALGQGPEFLTYFNYEAQPDKSGLPSDRFSAERPEGSISTLTIQRTEQRDSAMYRCASSPLAGASYNEQFFGPGTRLTVL.

The V and J genes are TRBV7-2 and TRBJ2-5; 13 nucleotides line up with TRBD2. Germline CDR1 SGHTA, CDR2 FQGNSA. There are 16 residues in the CDR3. Unmatched junction bases numbered 9, after V lost 5 bases and J lost 6 bases. The CDR3 loop is CASSPWTSGSLKTQYF. The CDR3 DNA reads as TGTGCCAGCAGCCCATGGACTAGCGGGAGTTTGAAGACCCAGTACTTC.

V gene TRBV4-2 combines with J gene TRBJ1-1; 8 nucleotides align to TRBD1. Germline CDR1 and CDR2: LGHNA and YNFKEQ. The trim removed 3 bases at V and 3 bases at J, leaving 9 bases unmatched. This CDR3 contains 16 residues. The CDR3 spells CASSQRGRGRDTEAFF. The CDR3 region has the DNA TGTGCCAGCAGCCAGAGGGGCAGGGGGCGCGACACTGAAGCTTTCTTT.

This clone is a singleton in its sample. The V and J genes are TRBV7-2 and TRBJ2-7, with 8 bases aligning to TRBD1. The CDR3 is 14 amino acids. Per germline, CDR1 SGHTA and CDR2 FQGNSA. Losses at the gene ends were 3 bases for V and 3 bases for J; bases not matched to a gene: 4. CDR3: CASSFDRGYYEQYF. CDR3 sequence (DNA): TGTGCCAGCAGCTTTGACAGGGGTTACTACGAGCAGTACTTC.

The J gene is TRBJ2-3, the V gene TRBV5-4, with D maybe TRBD2 (5 bases). The V gene's germline CDR1 is SGHNT and CDR2 YYREEE (reference sequence). V lost 4 bases to trimming and J lost 4 bases, with 19 bases between them. The CDR3 extends over 16 amino acids. The CDR3 DNA reads as TGTGCCAGCAGCCGCCCCGGAGGTCTCATCTCAGATACGCAGTATTTT. Amino acids: CASSRPGGLISDTQYF.

This clone showed up just a few times. As DNA, the CDR3 is TGCGCCAGCAGCCAAGATTGGGGACAGGGGGCTTGGGGCTACACCTTC. Its protein product is CASSQDWGQGAWGYTF. The V call is TRBV4-1, the J call TRBJ1-2; TRBD1 matches at 12 bases. The ends lost 0 bases at V and 8 bases at J; junction bases unmatched: 7. The CDR3 consists of 16 residues. Germline CDR1 is MGHRA and CDR2 is YSYEKL.

This chain uses TRBV7-2 with TRBJ1-5; D call uncertain. The CDR3 loop spans 14 amino acids. Germline lookup yields CDR1 SGHTA and CDR2 FQGNSA. The V end was cut by 1 base, the J end by 7 bases, with 11 bases between. The CDR3 spells CASSLEMVGQPQHF. The CDR3 coding sequence is TGTGCCAGCAGCTTAGAGATGGTCGGACAGCCCCAGCATTTT.

This clone was observed a handful of times. The chain has TRBV7-2 and TRBJ1-5; TRBD1 agrees at 9 bases. Trimming took 5 bases from V and 1 from J; bases not matched to a gene: 6. The CDR3 loop spans 16 amino acids. Per the germline V gene, CDR1 is SGHTA and CDR2 is FQGNSA. The CDR3 spells CASSASGTGSNQPQHF. CDR3 bases: TGTGCCAGCAGCGCATCCGGGACAGGGAGCAATCAGCCCCAGCATTTT.

The CDR3 sequence is CASSSEWGAQETQYF. CDR3 sequence (DNA): TGTGCCAGCAGCTCCGAATGGGGGGCCCAAGAGACCCAGTACTTC. This chain links TRBV11-2 with TRBJ2-5; either TRBD1 or TRBD2 may supply D (6 bases each). V lost 4 bases and J lost 1, with 13 bases in between. This CDR3 comprises 15 residues. In germline, CDR1 is SGHAT, CDR2 FQNNGV.

The V call is TRBV4-1, the J call TRBJ1-2; D is unresolved. The CDR3 has 12 amino acids. V gave up 5 bases and J gave up 4 bases, with 8 bases separating them. Germline V gene sequence: CDR1 MGHRA, CDR2 YSYEKL. For the CDR3, the DNA is TGCGCCAGCAGCAGTACGACCTATGGCTACACCTTC. Translated: CASSSTTYGYTF.

The V gene is TRBV7-9, the J gene TRBJ1-2; D is uncertain. Germline CDR1 is SEHNR and CDR2 is FQNEAQ (reference sequence). This CDR3 is built from 15 residues. V was pared by 4 bases and J by 3 bases, with 15 bases between. The CDR3 region has the DNA TGTGCCAGCAGCTCCGCGGTGGAAGGGCACTATGGCTACACCTTC. Translated: CASSSAVEGHYGYTF.

This chain links TRBV4-2 with TRBJ2-2; D remains ambiguous. Trimming took 11 bases from V and 2 from J, leaving 9 bases between them. Germline V gene lookup returns CDR1 LGHNA and CDR2 YNFKEQ. The CDR3 runs 12 residues. CDR3 protein: CAARANTGELFF. The DNA of the CDR3 is TGTGCCGCACGCGCAAACACCGGGGAGCTGTTTTTT.

In this sample, this clone turned up once. The chain joins TRBV9 to TRBJ1-1, with TRBD1 matching 8 bases. Germline V lookup: CDR1 SGDLS, CDR2 YYNGEE. V lost 3 bases and J lost 1; bases outside the gene matches: 5. This CDR3 comprises 15 residues. The CDR3 here is CASSGTGFANTEAFF. CDR3 bases: TGTGCCAGCAGCGGGACAGGGTTTGCGAACACTGAAGCTTTCTTT.

This rearrangement joins TRBV7-9 to TRBJ2-5; D is unresolved. Germline V CDR1 and CDR2: SEHNR, FQNEAQ (reference sequence). V was cut by 3 bases and J by 1 base, with 12 bases left in between. The CDR3 consists of 15 residues. CDR3 region: CASSLGIGPQETQYF. The CDR3 DNA sequence: TGTGCCAGCAGCTTGGGGATTGGACCCCAAGAGACCCAGTACTTC.

CDR3 in amino acids: CASSSDGGANVLTF. DNA for the CDR3: TGTGCCAGCAGCTCCGACGGAGGGGCCAACGTCCTGACTTTC. The chain is built from TRBV6-5 and TRBJ2-6, with unresolved D. The germline gives CDR1 MNHEY, CDR2 SVGAGI. Trimming removed 6 bases at V and 4 bases at J, with 10 bases between. The CDR3 has 14 residues.

The chain links TRBV4-2 to TRBJ2-7, with D perhaps matching TRBD2 (6 bases). The length of the CDR3 is 14 residues. Trimming removed 4 bases at V and 5 bases at J, with 15 bases between. From germline, CDR1 is LGHNA and CDR2 YNFKEQ. The CDR3 here is CASSLAGGINEQYF. The CDR3 DNA sequence: TGTGCCAGCAGCCTTGCCGGGGGTATCAACGAGCAGTACTTC.

As to this clone: This CDR3 is also generated by other DNA sequences in the sample. The genes are TRBV7-9 and TRBJ2-5; the D is unclear. Per germline, CDR1 SEHNR and CDR2 FQNEAQ (reference sequence). V was pared by 5 bases and J by 2 bases, with 9 bases between. The CDR3 is 13 residues long. The CDR3 reads CASSPPGQETQYF. DNA of the CDR3: TGTGCCAGCAGCCCCCCGGGTCAAGAGACCCAGTACTTC.

V gene TRBV29-1 combines with J gene TRBJ2-2; D ambiguous. Trimming cost V 4 bases and J 5 bases, with 5 bases left between them. The germline V gene has CDR1 SQVTM and CDR2 ANQGSEA. The CDR3 sequence is 11 residues long. The CDR3 DNA is TGCAGCGTTGGGACGACCGGGGAGCTGTTTTTT. Protein: CSVGTTGELFF.